The 22 T cell receptor beta chains below were found in one sample sequenced in a study of T-cell memory formation after mild COVID-19. Each CDR3 protein is one row after TCRdb ran MiXCR on the 5' RACE reads. The table includes 200,000 to 250,000 distinct CDR3 sequences, over 9% detected once. What was sequenced was PBMCs or a T cell subset sorted from them (not recorded which). The receptors were gathered from a man in his late teens or twenties who had mild COVID-19 (a few samples of this study predate the infection). Cell type and time point are not known.

This chain uses TRBV18 with TRBJ1-2, with D tentatively TRBD1 (5 bases). Trimming removed 1 base from V and 3 bases from J, with 12 bases in between. Germline-derived CDR1 and CDR2 are KGHSH and LQKENI. The length of the CDR3 is 15 residues. For the CDR3, the DNA is TGTGCCAGCTCACCACTCGACCGACAGTACTATGGCTACACCTTC. Encoded protein: CASSPLDRQYYGYTF.

The sample holds a few counts of this clonotype. V gene TRBV4-3 combines with J gene TRBJ2-2; TRBD1 might be the D (6 bases). CDR1 and CDR2 from the germline V gene are LGHNA and YSLEER. The CDR3 spans 17 residues. The V end was cut by 0 bases, the J end by 4 bases, with 15 bases between. The CDR3 sequence is CASSQEMWQGTTGELFF. The CDR3 coding sequence is TGCGCCAGCAGCCAAGAAATGTGGCAGGGGACCACCGGGGAGCTGTTTTTT.

J is TRBJ2-3 and V is TRBV7-2; no reliable D call. The germline V gene encodes CDR1 SGHTA and CDR2 FQGNSA. The CDR3 covers 16 residues. Trimming took 1 base from V and 2 from J, leaving 13 bases between them. The CDR3 spells CASSLGVARNTDTQYF. The CDR3 DNA reads as TGTGCCAGCAGCTTAGGTGTGGCCCGGAACACAGATACGCAGTATTTT. Full variable domain (remainder filled in from reference TRBV7-2 and TRBJ2-3): GAGVSQSPSNKVTEKGKDVELRCDPISGHTALYWYRQSLGQGLEFLIYFQGNSAPDKSGLPSDRFSAERTGGSVSTLTIQRTQQEDSAVYLCASSLGVARNTDTQYFGPGTRLTVL.

The table lists this clonotype with a few counts. This chain connects TRBV12-3 or TRBV12-4 to TRBJ2-7; no definite D call. The CDR3 sequence is 13 residues long. Deletions cut 2 bases from V and 3 bases from J, with 8 bases between. CDR3: CASSLLGIYEQYF. The CDR3 region has the DNA TGTGCCAGCAGTTTACTGGGGATCTACGAGCAGTACTTC.

As concerns this clonotype: It is unclear where the CDR3 begins or ends on the DNA, so no DNA is shown, and the CDR3 is as TCRdb lists it. This sequence joins TRBV5-1 and TRBJ2-5; TRBD2 is the table's D call, not checked against the DNA. The germline gives CDR1 SGHRS, CDR2 YFSETQ. The CDR3 is 14 amino acids long, termini counted. CDR3 loop: CASSFGPGGETQYF.

V and J are TRBV12-3 or TRBV12-4 and TRBJ1-2, with a tentative D call TRBD1 (5 bases). With 5 bases removed from V and 4 bases from J, the gap between germline ends came to 11 bases. CDR3 length equals 13 residues. The CDR3 sequence is CASSAGLGYGYTF. The CDR3 nucleotides are TGTGCCAGCAGTGCGGGACTCGGCTATGGCTACACCTTC.

This clonotype was detected ten times or more. J is TRBJ1-2 and V is TRBV7-9; D might be TRBD1 (5 bases). The CDR3 loop spans 14 amino acids. V dropped 1 base and J dropped 2 bases, with 8 bases sitting between them. In germline, CDR1 is SEHNR, CDR2 FQNEAQ (reference sequence). The CDR3 spells CASSLGGTNYGYTF. CDR3 nucleotides: TGTGCCAGCAGCTTAGGCGGGACGAACTATGGCTACACCTTC.

The chain uses TRBV5-1 and TRBJ1-1; D is possibly TRBD1 (5 bases). There are 16 residues in the CDR3. The germline V and J ends were trimmed by 6 bases and 1 base, with 19 bases remaining between them. Germline V CDR1 and CDR2: SGHRS, YFSETQ. Here the CDR3 DNA reads TGCGCCAGCACCCCCATACCACAGGTCCCGAACACTGAAGCTTTCTTT. This translates into CASTPIPQVPNTEAFF.

The J gene is TRBJ2-7, the V gene TRBV3-1; possible D gene TRBD2, 5 bases. This CDR3 comprises 13 residues. Looked up from germline, CDR1 is LGHDT and CDR2 is YNNKEL (reference sequence). The V gene lost 2 bases and the J gene lost 1 base, with 6 bases spanning the gap. The CDR3 region is CASSQRGSYEQYV. The CDR3 bases are TGTGCCAGCAGCCAACGGGGTTCCTACGAGCAGTACGTC.

The rearrangement links TRBV28 to TRBJ2-7, with D uncertain. Trimming took off 2 bases at V and 3 bases at J, with 11 bases between the two ends. The V gene's germline CDR1 is MDHEN and CDR2 SYDVKM. The CDR3 runs to 14 residues. The CDR3 loop reads CASSLSTGHYEQYV. CDR3 nucleotide sequence: TGTGCCAGCAGTTTAAGCACGGGTCACTACGAGCAGTACGTC.

The chain is built from TRBV5-1 and TRBJ1-1, with 7 positions matching TRBD1. Germline V gives CDR1 SGHRS, CDR2 YFSETQ. Trimming cost V 0 bases and J 0 bases; bases outside gene matches: 8. This CDR3 has 17 residues. The chain's CDR3 is CASSLAPGQFLNTEAFF. The CDR3 nucleotides are TGCGCCAGCAGCTTGGCCCCGGGACAGTTCTTGAACACTGAAGCTTTCTTT.

This clonotype has a handful of counts. V gene TRBV6-5 combines with J gene TRBJ1-1; 12 nucleotides agree with TRBD1. The CDR3 has 15 residues. The germline V gene encodes CDR1 MNHEY and CDR2 SVGAGI. The trim removed 2 bases at V and 2 bases at J, leaving 0 bases unmatched. The CDR3 DNA sequence: TGTGCCAGCAGTTACGGGACAGGGGGCAACACTGAAGCTTTCTTT. This gives the protein CASSYGTGGNTEAFF.

This clonotype was counted between two and nine times. This chain links TRBV6-5 with TRBJ2-3, with D unclear. Germline V gene data show CDR1 as MNHEY and CDR2 as SVGAGI. V lost 0 bases and J 3 bases, leaving 10 bases between the germline ends. The CDR3 totals 15 residues. The CDR3 coding sequence is TGTGCCAGCAGTTACTCGTTTCTTGGGACAGATACGCAGTATTTT. It codes for CASSYSFLGTDTQYF.

This chain joins TRBV7-2 and TRBJ2-7, with no clear D. V was cut by 5 bases and J by 6 bases, with 11 bases left in between. From germline, CDR1 is SGHTA and CDR2 FQGNSA. The CDR3 is 12 amino acids. CDR3 coding DNA: TGTGCCAGCAGCCCGAACTTGGGCGAGCAGTACTTC. Its translation: CASSPNLGEQYF. The full variable domain, rest sourced from reference TRBV7-2 and TRBJ2-7, is GAGVSQSPSNKVTEKGKDVELRCDPISGHTALYWYRQSLGQGLEFLIYFQGNSAPDKSGLPSDRFSAERTGGSVSTLTIQRTQQEDSAVYLCASSPNLGEQYFGPGTRLTVT.

This clonotype was seen at least ten times. The chain uses TRBV20-1 and TRBJ2-5, with D perhaps TRBD2 (6 bases). Germline V gene lookup returns CDR1 DFQATT and CDR2 SNEGSKA (reference sequence). The CDR3 loop spans 14 amino acids. The V end lost 0 bases, the J end lost 2 bases, and 10 bases lay between the germline ends. In DNA form, the CDR3 reads TGCAGTGCTAGAGATGTGGGGGGACAAGAGACCCAGTACTTC. It codes for CSARDVGGQETQYF.

This clonotype was counted a few times. The rearrangement links TRBV20-1 to TRBJ1-1; 7 nucleotides agree with TRBD1. The V segment lost 0 bases and the J segment 5 bases; nucleotides outside the gene matches: 6. Germline CDR1 and CDR2: DFQATT and SNEGSKA (reference sequence). CDR3 length: 14 residues. The DNA for the CDR3 is TGCAGTGCTAGAGATCGCCCAGGGGGAACTGAAGCTTTCTTT. Amino acids: CSARDRPGGTEAFF.

This chain uses TRBV7-2 with TRBJ2-5; D remains unclear. The CDR3 is 14 residues long. V dropped 5 bases and J dropped 5 bases, with 15 bases sitting between them. Germline lookup yields CDR1 SGHTA and CDR2 FQGNSA. The CDR3 DNA reads as TGTGCCAGCAGCCGCCAGCTCGTCGGCGAGACCCAGTACTTC. Translated, it gives CASSRQLVGETQYF.

The chain uses TRBV12-3 or TRBV12-4 and TRBJ1-3, with D tentatively TRBD1 (6 bases). V lost 11 bases, J lost 4 bases, and 12 bases lay in between. This CDR3 comprises 12 residues. CDR3 protein: CAGRGGGNTIYF. CDR3 bases: TGTGCCGGCCGGGGGGGCGGAAACACCATATATTTT.

This clonotype has at least ten counts. V and J are TRBV7-9 and TRBJ1-6; D is perhaps TRBD1 (6 bases). The germline V and J ends were trimmed by 4 bases and 10 bases, with 17 bases remaining between them. Germline V gene data show CDR1 as SEHNR and CDR2 as FQNEAQ (reference sequence). CDR3 length equals 15 residues. The CDR3 sequence: CASSSLQGAGSPLHF. In DNA, the CDR3 is TGTGCCAGCAGCTCGCTACAGGGAGCGGGGTCACCCCTCCACTTT.

This clonotype was seen many times. The chain has TRBV5-1 and TRBJ1-5; D is perhaps TRBD1 (5 bases). The germline gives CDR1 SGHRS, CDR2 YFSETQ. V lost 2 bases and J lost 5, with 11 bases in between. CDR3 length: 14 residues. CDR3 amino acids: CASSFSGADQPQHF. The CDR3 coding sequence is TGCGCCAGCAGCTTCAGTGGGGCAGATCAGCCCCAGCATTTT.

In this sample, this clonotype turned up many times. The chain has TRBV7-3 and TRBJ2-1; D unclear. The CDR3 is made up of 13 amino acids. CDR1 and CDR2 from the germline V gene are SGHTA and FQGTGA. The V end was cut by 5 bases, the J end by 8 bases, with 13 bases between. The CDR3 nucleotides read TGTGCCAGCAGCCTAAATCCTAGTGATGAGCAGTTCTTC. Translating it yields CASSLNPSDEQFF.

This clonotype has only a few counts. The V call is TRBV20-1, the J call TRBJ2-6; D perhaps matches TRBD2 (6 bases). CDR3 size: 15 residues. Between the trimmed V and J ends, which lost 6 bases and 1 base, there was a span of 13 bases. Germline CDR1 DFQATT, CDR2 SNEGSKA (reference sequence). The CDR3 nucleotides are TGCAGTGCAAGTGTTCGGGGGTCTGGGGCCAACGTCCTGACTTTC. Its translation: CSASVRGSGANVLTF.